This T cell receptor beta chain derives from a study of naive and memory T cell subsets (dated by TCRdb to 2016 to 2017). For context, the study as a whole: The figure summarizing these samples reported some ten blood donors, 7 tuberculin skin test biopsies and 3 saline control biopsies. Usually PCR2 was run as a SYBR Green qPCR and stopped at a set threshold, although low-input samples could use end-point PCR (approximately 6 cycles) instead.

Library creation used 5' RACE. The ligated cDNA was amplified by four rounds of PCR, in which nested alpha and beta constant region primers were used together with the SP2 primer. TCR RNA was reverse transcribed with SuperScript IV using alpha and beta constant region primers for the blood and skin samples. T4 RNA ligase 1 was used to ligate an oligonucleotide containing the Illumina SP2 primer and a UMI to the 3' end of the cDNA. The 12-nucleotide UMI consisted of two random hexamers with an eight-base spacer between the hexamers to prevent hairpin formation. From the second PCR onward, the TCR alpha and beta chain libraries were handled separately, and dual indexing was used for multiplexing. After pooling, the indexed libraries were analyzed by capillary electrophoresis and sequenced on either an Illumina MiSeq or NextSeq. PhiX DNA at about 5-7.5% was added to the libraries to raise base diversity and improve cluster recognition. From the authors' description of their analysis: Demultiplexor took UMIs from read 2, joined the UMIs to the TCR sequence from read 1, and separated reads according to sample indices. V and J genes and V-J junctions were identified by Decombinator, and each TCR was assigned a five-part identifier that included V and J deletions. Collapsinator relied on UMIs to correct both sequencing errors and PCR amplification heterogeneity, producing a UMI-based abundance for each TCR. CDR3Translator converted identifiers to nucleotide sequence, translated to amino acids, and extracted CDR3 regions using terminal motifs. After normalization to the amount of input RNA, error-corrected alpha and beta TCR counts from blood and skin were compared. TCRdb redid the processing of the public reads, applying fastp at Q25 and MiXCR, and retained in-frame beta chains. A single entry per CDR3 protein holds the most common genes and DNA from its merged rows. In this record, the V and J calls reflect TCRdb's handling and not the investigators' own analysis. This sample holds around 56,000 distinct CDR3 sequences; 6% to 8.5% were observed only once. Together, the top ten hold roughly 9.8% of the sample.

The study reported a robust and sensitive protocol to amplify, sequence and analyze TCRs, based on 3' ligation of a UMI-containing oligonucleotide to TCR cDNA. Whole blood analysis involved drawing under 3 ml of peripheral blood from adult healthy volunteers into Tempus tubes and then extracting RNA following the manufacturer's instructions. Before reverse transcription, total RNA that had not been cell sorted was treated with RQ1 DNase, with a target input of roughly 1 to 1,100 ng. To check how robust the pipeline was in samples where T cells make up a minority population, libraries were built from skin biopsies and whole blood. Here is what the overall study found, with its caveats: The RNA-based method was acknowledged as potentially sensitive to TCR transcript changes with T cell activation and differentiation.

The CDR3 measures 13 amino acids from cysteine to phenylalanine. CDR3 DNA is the only sequence kept; it has 39 bases, read in frame from the first base. The germline V gene (reference sequence) sets CDR1 to SGHNT and CDR2 to YYREEE. The germline ends are 13 bases apart after V is trimmed by 2 bases and J by 7 bases. This clonotype was counted at least ten times. The target of this receptor is not known. No base-level quality is on record; no much larger clone is a single base apart. This sequence uses TRBV5-4 and TRBJ2-7; the D call is tentative, TRBD1 or TRBD2, as each matches 5 bases. The TCR comes from a female donor in good health. CDR3 sequence: CASSFRGPGEQYF. The nucleotide sequence reads as follows: TGTGCCAGCAGCTTTCGGGGCCCGGGGGAGCAGTACTTC.